Following are 30 T cell receptor beta chains from one sample sequenced in a study of T cells in women clearing cervical HPV infection (dated by TCRdb to between 2018 and 2020). Receptors were amplified or captured by the immunoSEQ multiplex PCR assay. Entries here come from immuneACCESS through TCRdb and include only in-frame sequences with V and J called. Some clones fail to appear in such tables; in the studies checked, an unresolved V gene covers under half of the shortfall, and the cause of the remainder is unknown. This specimen's table enumerates tens of thousands of clones. The ten largest account for 2.5% to 3.5% of the sample. Sequencing input: blood buffy coat. Receptor source: a woman aged 18-70 years with a cervical HPV16 infection that either progressed to CIN3+ or cleared (not recorded which).

Comment on this clone: The read terminates 3 residues before the CDR3 end, so the remaining end is supplied by the germline J gene. The rearrangement links TRBV9 to TRBJ1-6, with 8 positions matching TRBD1. The CDR3 length is 16 residues. The V and J ends lost 3 bases and 7 bases, in that order; junction bases with no gene match: 9. Germline CDR1 and CDR2: SGDLS and YYNGEE. CDR3: CASSETLDRVNSPLHF. The sequenced CDR3 bases are TGTGCCAGCAGCGAAACCCTGGACAGGGTGAATTCACCC.

Details on this clone: The observed sequence ends 3 residues before the CDR3 terminus, with the missing tail filled in from the germline J gene. The J gene is TRBJ1-4, the V gene TRBV5-8; 8 nucleotides align to TRBD1. The length of the CDR3 is 15 residues. J was trimmed by 7 bases and V by 4 bases; bases with no gene match: 9. Germline V gene lookup returns CDR1 SGHTS and CDR2 YDEGEE. The sequenced CDR3 bases are TGTGCCAGCAGCGGCGGATCGGGACAGGTTGAAAAA. Encoded protein: CASSGGSGQVEK. The entire CDR3 reads CASSGGSGQVEKLFF.

Turning to this clone: The read ends 3 residues shy of where the CDR3 ends; the end is completed using the germline J gene. The J gene is TRBJ2-2, the V gene TRBV20-1; 14 nucleotides line up with TRBD2. Germline-derived CDR1 and CDR2 are DFQATT and SNEGSKA (reference sequence). CDR3 length equals 18 residues. V dropped 5 bases and J dropped 1; count of bases not matched to a gene: 9. CDR3 DNA (partial): TGCAGTGCTCGGGGGGATGGACTAGCGGGGGGGAACACCGGGGAG. Amino acid sequence: CSARGDGLAGGNTGE. The whole CDR3 reads CSARGDGLAGGNTGELFF.

As to this clone: The read terminates 3 residues ahead of where the CDR3 ends, so the germline J gene completes it. The rearrangement uses TRBV20-1 and TRBJ2-5; 7 bases agree with TRBD2. CDR1 and CDR2 from the germline V gene are DFQATT and SNEGSKA (reference sequence). The trim removed 0 bases at V and 1 base at J, leaving 8 bases unmatched. The CDR3 sequence is 16 residues long. The CDR3 region is CSARDSTSYLQETQYF. The sequenced CDR3 bases are TGCAGTGCTAGAGATTCGACTAGCTATCTCCAAGAGACC.

Points on this clone: The read ends 3 residues early relative to the CDR3; the germline J gene fills the gap. This chain joins TRBV28 and TRBJ2-7; 10 bases fit TRBD2. The V segment lost 5 bases and the J segment 5 bases; nucleotides outside the gene matches: 15. CDR3 size: 17 residues. CDR1 is MDHEN, CDR2 SYDVKM, per germline. CDR3 protein: CASSPTSGVVGWNEQYF. The CDR3 bases that were read are TGTGCCAGCAGTCCTACTAGCGGGGTAGTCGGGTGGAACGAG.

As concerns this clone: Read sequence stops 3 residues before the CDR3 end, and the germline J gene provides the missing end. The V call is TRBV5-6, the J call TRBJ2-5; D unclear. The length of the CDR3 is 15 residues. CDR1 SGHDT and CDR2 YYEEEE come from the germline V gene. The V gene lost 1 base and the J gene lost 5 bases, with 15 bases spanning the gap. CDR3 bases read: TGTGCCAGCAGCTTGCCTAACCCCGAGCTGGAGACC. Residues: CASSLPNPELET. The complete CDR3 protein is CASSLPNPELETQYF. The complete variable domain, with remaining parts taken from reference TRBV5-6 and TRBJ2-5, reads DAGVTQSPTHLIKTRGQQVTLRCSPKSGHDTVSWYQQALGQGPQFIFQYYEEEERQRGNFPDRFSGHQFPNYSSELNVNALLLGDSALYLCASSLPNPELETQYFGPGTRLLVL.

Regarding this clone: The read halts 3 residues ahead of the CDR3 end, with the missing end drawn from the germline J gene. The rearrangement uses TRBV20-1 and TRBJ2-7, with D tentatively TRBD2 (5 bases). V lost 6 bases and J 5 bases, leaving 11 bases between the germline ends. The length of the CDR3 is 11 residues. The V gene's germline CDR1 is DFQATT and CDR2 SNEGSKA (reference sequence). The CDR3 loop reads CSALSGDEQYF. The CDR3 DNA, read in part, is TGCAGTGCCCTGAGCGGCGACGAG.

In the case of this clone: The CDR3 end is not reached by the read, which stops 3 residues before it; the germline J gene fills it in. This chain connects TRBV20-1 to TRBJ2-7, with TRBD2 identical over 10 bases. V shed 1 base, J shed 1 base, and the junction held 4 bases outside the gene matches. CDR3 length: 15 amino acids. Per germline, CDR1 DFQATT and CDR2 SNEGSKA (reference sequence). CDR3 sequence: CSARALTSGSYEQYF. The sequenced part of the CDR3 DNA is TGCAGTGCTAGAGCCTTGACTAGCGGGTCCTACGAG.

To note about this clone: The sequenced fragment ends 3 residues before the CDR3 boundary, so the rest is inferred from the germline J gene. This rearrangement joins TRBV7-9 to TRBJ2-7; TRBD1 aligns across 9 bases. Unmatched junction bases numbered 9, after V lost 8 bases and J lost 1 base. This CDR3 is 15 amino acids long. Germline V lookup: CDR1 SEHNR, CDR2 FQNEAQ (reference sequence). CDR3 region: CASEMPGQGSYEQYF. CDR3 DNA (partial): TGTGCCAGCGAAATGCCGGGACAGGGATCCTACGAG.

Comments on this clone: Read sequence stops 3 residues before the CDR3 end, and the germline J gene provides the missing end. V is TRBV5-4 and J is TRBJ2-1; 7 bases line up with TRBD1. There are 14 residues in the CDR3. Germline V CDR1 and CDR2: SGHNT, YYREEE (reference sequence). Unmatched junction bases numbered 2, after V lost 0 bases and J lost 5 bases. The CDR3 region is CASSLARGNNEQFF. CDR3 DNA (partial): TGTGCCAGCAGCTTGGCCAGGGGGAACAATGAG. Supplemented by reference TRBV5-4 and TRBJ2-1, the full variable domain reads ETGVTQSPTHLIKTRGQQVTLRCSSQSGHNTVSWYQQALGQGPQFIFQYYREEENGRGNFPPRFSGLQFPNYSSELNVNALELDDSALYLCASSLARGNNEQFFGPGTRLTVL.

Details on this clone: The read finishes 3 residues shy of the CDR3 end, and the germline J gene is used to complete it. The rearrangement links TRBV11-2 to TRBJ2-7; possibly TRBD2 for D (7 bases). This CDR3 is 15 amino acids long. Deletions cut 0 bases from V and 6 bases from J, with 15 bases between. Germline V gene lookup returns CDR1 SGHAT and CDR2 FQNNGV. The CDR3 here is CASSLEGGVSGEQYF. The sequenced CDR3 bases are TGTGCCAGCAGCTTAGAAGGGGGGGTATCGGGCGAG.

Comments on this clone: The observed sequence ends 3 residues before the CDR3 terminus, with the missing tail filled in from the germline J gene. This chain joins TRBV20-1 and TRBJ2-1; TRBD1 aligns across 8 bases. The CDR3 length is 13 residues. Germline V gene lookup returns CDR1 DFQATT and CDR2 SNEGSKA (reference sequence). The ends lost 5 bases at V and 1 base at J; junction bases unmatched: 1. The CDR3 sequence is CSAGQGSYNEQFF. The part of the CDR3 DNA that was read is TGCAGTGCTGGACAGGGTTCCTACAATGAG.

Concerning this clone: The read finishes 3 residues shy of the CDR3 end, and the germline J gene is used to complete it. The chain couples TRBV6-1 to TRBJ2-5; TRBD2 agrees at 12 bases. CDR3 size: 15 residues. Germline-derived CDR1 and CDR2 are MNHNS and SASEGT. Trimming took 2 bases from V and 2 from J; bases not matched to a gene: 0. CDR3 protein: CASSELAGGQETQYF. The sequenced part of the CDR3 DNA is TGTGCCAGCAGTGAACTAGCGGGGGGGCAAGAGACC.

The part of the CDR3 DNA that was read is TGTGCCAGCAGCGCGGGGACTTATGGC. It encodes CASSAGTYG. The full CDR3 is CASSAGTYGYTF. The chain employs TRBV11-2 and TRBJ1-2; maybe TRBD1 (5 bases). Sequencing ends 3 residues short of the CDR3 end; the germline J gene provides the rest. Trimming took 5 bases from V and 5 from J, leaving 9 bases between them. This CDR3 contains 12 residues. Germline-derived CDR1 and CDR2 are SGHAT and FQNNGV. Combining the CDR3 with reference TRBV11-2 and TRBJ1-2 gives the whole variable domain EAGVAQSPRYKIIEKRQSVAFWCNPISGHATLYWYQQILGQGPKLLIQFQNNGVVDDSQLPKDRFSAERLKGVDSTLKIQPAKLEDSAVYLCASSAGTYGYTFGSGTRLTVV.

For this clone: The read ends 3 residues shy of where the CDR3 ends; the end is completed using the germline J gene. The chain links TRBV6-4 to TRBJ2-1; a possible D gene is TRBD2 (6 bases). The CDR3 loop spans 16 amino acids. CDR1 MRHNA and CDR2 SNTAGT come from the germline V gene. V was cut by 3 bases and J by 9 bases, with 21 bases left in between. The CDR3: CASSENFGTRGGEQFF. Partial CDR3 DNA: TGTGCCAGCAGTGAGAATTTTGGTACCCGGGGAGGTGAG.

With regard to this clone: The read falls 3 residues short of the CDR3 end, and the missing part is taken from the germline J gene. This chain connects TRBV20-1 to TRBJ2-7, with D tentatively TRBD1 (5 bases). Germline CDR1 is DFQATT and CDR2 is SNEGSKA (reference sequence). V lost 0 bases, J lost 4 bases, and 7 bases lay in between. The CDR3 covers 12 residues. CDR3 sequence: CSARDQGYEQYF. Partial CDR3 DNA: TGCAGTGCTAGAGATCAGGGATACGAG.

About this clone itself: The read comes to an end 3 residues before the CDR3 does, leaving the germline J gene to fill in the end. The genes are TRBV18 and TRBJ2-7; D is perhaps TRBD1 (5 bases). The length of the CDR3 is 15 residues. The V gene's germline CDR1 is KGHSH and CDR2 LQKENI. Trimming cost V 0 bases and J 5 bases, with 14 bases left between them. The chain's CDR3 is CASSPPAQGSHEQYF. The CDR3 bases that were read are TGTGCCAGCTCACCACCGGCTCAGGGATCTCACGAG.

Notes on this clone: The DNA ends 3 residues before the CDR3 does, and the rest of the CDR3 is filled in from the germline J gene. The chain employs TRBV14 and TRBJ1-4, with a tentative D call TRBD1 (6 bases). Trimming cost V 4 bases and J 0 bases, with 12 bases left between them. Germline V gene lookup returns CDR1 SGHDN and CDR2 FVKESK. This CDR3 spans 16 amino acids. The CDR3 reads CASSPGQKTTNEKLFF. The sequenced part of the CDR3 DNA is TGTGCCAGCAGCCCCGGACAGAAAACAACTAATGAAAAA.

As to this clone: The missing CDR3 end, 3 residues past where the read stops, is filled in from the germline J gene. The rearrangement links TRBV5-1 to TRBJ2-1, with 8 bases aligning to TRBD2. This CDR3 is built from 18 residues. In germline, CDR1 is SGHRS, CDR2 YFSETQ. Trimming removed 3 bases from V and 0 bases from J; junction bases left unmatched: 11. The sequenced CDR3 bases are TGCGCCAGCAGCTCACATAGCGGGGTGGATCACTCCTACAATGAG. Translation gives CASSSHSGVDHSYNE. The CDR3, in full, reads CASSSHSGVDHSYNEQFF.

Remarks on this clone: The read halts 3 residues ahead of the CDR3 end, with the missing end drawn from the germline J gene. The gene calls are TRBV18 and TRBJ1-2; 12 bases match TRBD1. The junction had 9 bases not matched to a gene; V was cut back by 3 bases and J by 1 base. The CDR3 is 18 residues long. Germline CDR1 KGHSH, CDR2 LQKENI. The CDR3 here is CASSPGTGGVINNYGYTF. The part of the CDR3 DNA that was read is TGTGCCAGCTCACCCGGGACAGGGGGCGTAATAAATAACTATGGC.

Notes on this clone: The CDR3 end lies 3 residues beyond the end of the read and is filled in from the germline J gene. V and J are TRBV7-7 and TRBJ2-2; TRBD1 matches at 7 bases. Germline V gene data show CDR1 as SSHAT and CDR2 as FNYEAQ (reference sequence). V dropped 5 bases and J dropped 5; count of bases not matched to a gene: 11. The CDR3 runs 16 residues. The DNA read from the CDR3 is TGTGCCAGCAGCCCTCCGCGGAACAGGGGAACCGGGGAG. It translates to CASSPPRNRGTGE. The full CDR3 sequence reads CASSPPRNRGTGELFF.

In the case of this clone: Coverage ceases 3 residues before the CDR3 finishes, and the germline J gene fills in the end. The chain is built from TRBV28 and TRBJ2-1; possibly TRBD1 for D (6 bases). The length of the CDR3 is 13 residues. Germline values: CDR1 MDHEN, CDR2 SYDVKM. V lost 4 bases and J lost 4, with 8 bases in between. The CDR3 sequence: CASSWGPYNEQFF. CDR3 bases read: TGTGCCAGCAGTTGGGGGCCGTACAATGAG.

As regards this clone: The CDR3 end falls 3 residues outside the read, so it is completed with the germline J gene. The rearrangement uses TRBV4-1 and TRBJ1-1; D is possibly TRBD1 (5 bases). Trimming removed 2 bases from V and 1 base from J, with 17 bases in between. In germline, CDR1 is MGHRA, CDR2 YSYEKL. This CDR3 has 17 residues. The CDR3 bases that were read are TGCGCCAGCAGCCAATCGGGAGGGGATTCCTCGAACACTGAA. It encodes CASSQSGGDSSNTE. The CDR3 as a whole reads CASSQSGGDSSNTEAFF.

Note on this clone: The DNA ends 3 residues before the CDR3 does, and the rest of the CDR3 is filled in from the germline J gene. The chain recombines TRBV12-3 or TRBV12-4 with TRBJ1-1; TRBD1 agrees at 7 bases. With V trimmed by 5 bases and J by 6 bases, 6 bases remained unmatched. The CDR3 has 13 amino acids. The CDR3 sequence is CASSRTGHAEAFF. Incomplete CDR3 DNA: TGTGCCAGCAGTCGGACAGGTCACGCTGAA.

As for this clone: The read gets to within 3 residues of the CDR3 end, and the germline J gene fills in the rest. The gene calls are TRBV12-3 or TRBV12-4 and TRBJ1-4, with 10 bases lining up with TRBD1. The CDR3 length is 14 residues. V was pared by 3 bases and J by 7 bases, with 2 bases of the junction left unmatched. CDR3: CASSFGTGVEKLFF. The part of the CDR3 DNA that was read is TGTGCCAGCAGTTTCGGGACAGGGGTTGAAAAA.

Of note for this clone: The read comes to an end 3 residues before the CDR3 does, leaving the germline J gene to fill in the end. J is TRBJ2-3 and V is TRBV20-1; TRBD1 might be the D (5 bases). The V and J ends lost 6 bases and 3 bases respectively, with 16 bases between them. The CDR3 contains 14 residues. Germline CDR1 DFQATT, CDR2 SNEGSKA (reference sequence). The sequenced part of the CDR3 DNA is TGCAGTGCATTAGACAGTCCGGTGACAGATACG. Protein product: CSALDSPVTDT. The whole CDR3 protein is CSALDSPVTDTQYF.

In regard to this clone: Coverage ceases 3 residues before the CDR3 finishes, and the germline J gene fills in the end. This chain joins TRBV7-6 and TRBJ2-3; D possibly corresponds to TRBD2 (6 bases). This CDR3 has 15 amino acids. The germline V gene has CDR1 SGHVS and CDR2 FNYEAQ. The V gene lost 1 base and the J gene lost 6 bases, with 14 bases spanning the gap. CDR3: CASSLEGLPSDTQYF. CDR3 DNA (partial): TGTGCCAGCAGCTTAGAGGGACTGCCCAGTGATACG.

The CDR3 here is CASSRGPLREGYTF. The DNA read from the CDR3 is TGTGCCAGCAGTAGAGGGCCCCTCCGTGAAGGC. The V gene is TRBV2, the J gene TRBJ1-2, with unresolved D. The DNA ends 3 residues before the CDR3 does, and the rest of the CDR3 is filled in from the germline J gene. Germline V gene lookup returns CDR1 SNHLY and CDR2 FYNNEI. The CDR3 runs 14 residues. The whole variable domain, filled in from reference TRBV2 and TRBJ1-2, reads EPEVTQTPSHQVTQMGQEVILRCVPISNHLYFYWYRQILGQKVEFLVSFYNNEISEKSEIFDDQFSVERPDGSNFTLKIRSTKLEDSAMYFCASSRGPLREGYTFGSGTRLTVV.

As to this clone: The read comes to an end 3 residues before the CDR3 does, leaving the germline J gene to fill in the end. This chain uses TRBV30 with TRBJ2-4, with D perhaps matching TRBD1 (5 bases). Germline V gives CDR1 GTSNPN, CDR2 SVGIG (reference sequence). The CDR3 has 13 amino acids. The CDR3 spells CAWRLTANYGQYF. Incomplete CDR3 DNA: TGTGCCTGGAGGTTGACAGCTAACTATGGT.

With regard to this clone: The CDR3 end lies 3 residues beyond the end of the read and is filled in from the germline J gene. The V and J genes are TRBV6-1 and TRBJ2-1; D ambiguous. V was pared by 1 base and J by 9 bases, with 10 bases between. This CDR3 contains 13 residues. Germline V CDR1 and CDR2: MNHNS, SASEGT. The sequenced part of the CDR3 DNA is TGTGCCAGCAGTGAAGATCGGGTAGGTGAG. This sequence encodes CASSEDRVGE. The CDR3 in full is CASSEDRVGEQFF.